The text below deals with one TCR beta chain. The specificity of this receptor is unknown. No base-level quality is on record; no much larger clone is a single base apart. In the germline V gene, CDR1 corresponds to SNHLY and CDR2 to FYNNEI. Spanning cysteine to phenylalanine, the CDR3 consists of 12 amino acids. The entry retains the CDR3 DNA only, 36 bases that are in frame from base 1. Between the V and J ends, shortened by 1 base and 4 bases respectively, the junction contains 3 bases. This sample was taken from a study of blood T cells in healthy people across ages (dated by TCRdb to about 2015). Regarding the study in general: In model experiments, template switching captured roughly one uniquely barcoded TCR beta cDNA molecule for every two T cells. The donors were split into four age groups: young (average approximately 16 years), middle-aged (roughly 40), aged (roughly 65) and long-lived (under 85). Age-related changes in TCR beta repertoire diversity were measured in the study by deep sequencing normalized with unique cDNA molecular identifiers. To avoid experimental bias, donors of different ages were distributed randomly across sequencing lanes. For two donors (one aged 18 to 29 and one aged 80 or older), the study analyzed two additional independent replicas of 1 million unique cDNA reads from the same blood draw. Findings and caveats that apply to the study as a whole: Estimates of total diversity based on one million sequenced T cells were considered lower bounds and underestimates. As age increased, observed TCR beta diversity per million T cells dropped in a roughly linear way, and a significant reduction was already evident by age approximately 40. The CMV infection status of donors was not known, potentially confounding age-related changes in expanded clonotypes. Observed TCR beta diversity correlated strongly with the percentage of naive T cells measured by flow cytometry. Compared with the aged group, more naive CD4+ T cells, fewer expanded clones and increased TCR diversity were shown by the long-lived group, suggesting age selection. Because profiling used bulk unsorted PBMCs, naive and antigen-experienced compartments could not be compared conclusively.

Systemically healthy Caucasian individuals from Russia, roughly 40 in total and aged about 6 to 100 years, were included as donors. Ten milliliters of peripheral blood were drawn from each donor into EDTA-treated Vacutainer tubes. Ficoll-Paque density-gradient centrifugation was used to isolate PBMCs, with at least 6 million obtained per sample. Total RNA was extracted from PBMCs with Trizol reagent, with at least 5.5 micrograms obtained per sample. The percentages of naive CD45RAhigh/CD27high T cells were determined by flow cytometry on a PBMC aliquot from every donor. Library preparation used 5' RACE. Sequencing was performed on an Illumina HiSeq 2500. A second PCR of roughly 7 to 12 cycles was run with a J-beta primer mix and a sample-barcoded 5' primer. A template-switch 5' adaptor carrying 12 random nucleotides introduced a unique molecular identifier onto each TCR beta cDNA molecule. Each sample yielded at least 3 million CDR3-containing paired-end reads. First-strand cDNA was synthesized from all RNA with the Mint cDNA synthesis kit, primed by a TRBC-specific oligonucleotide. All cDNA was treated with uracil-DNA glycosylase and then went through a first 18-cycle PCR with the universal primers M1SS and BC2_uni_R. Per the authors' processing: For normalization, 1 million high-quality reads were randomly selected from each sample, with every read carrying a distinct molecular identifier. Reads with shared molecular identifiers were discarded instead of being binned into consensus sequences. MiTCR, with a Q25 quality threshold and the strictest error-elimination algorithm, was used for CDR3 identification, clonotype clustering and error correction. A nonparametric unseen species model with Euler transformation was used to estimate lower-bound total TCR beta diversity. In TCRdb, the public reads were trimmed at Q25 with fastp and aligned with MiXCR, with productive beta chains retained. Identical CDR3 proteins give one entry, which carries the most common genes and DNA. The V and J calls here are based on TCRdb, not the publication. Across this sample there are under 1,000,000 distinct CDR3 sequences, with about 45% seen only once. The ten most abundant clones make up roughly 20% of the sample.

The chain links TRBV2 with TRBJ2-3; the D gene lacks a confident call. The material sequenced was blood. The sequence came from a man older than 75 in good health. Here the CDR3 is given as CASSEVADTQYF. DNA sequence: TGTGCCAGCAGTGAAGTGGCAGATACGCAGTATTTT.